One and the same sample provided the 13 T cell receptor beta chains below, sequenced in a study of T cell responses to AZD1222 COVID-19 vaccine. Here immunoSEQ multiplex PCR was the method, and the copy in TCRdb shows in-frame clones only, minus some. The sample consists of just under 150,000 clones, over 85% of them appearing once. Sequenced material: peripheral blood, taken 28 days after the second AZD1222 dose. The receptors were gathered from an adult who received the AZD1222 COVID-19 vaccine.

The rearrangement uses TRBV19 and TRBJ1-2; the D gene is possibly TRBD1 (6 bases). Germline CDR1 is LNHDA and CDR2 is SQIVND (reference sequence). Trimming stripped 2 bases from V and 2 bases from J, with 15 bases between. The CDR3 totals 16 residues. In DNA form, the CDR3 reads TGTGCCAGTAGTATACCGGGGGGCGCAGACAACTATGGCTACACCTTC. Amino acid sequence: CASSIPGGADNYGYTF.

This clone is a singleton in its sample. The rearrangement joins TRBV30 to TRBJ1-2, with D perhaps TRBD1 (6 bases). Germline CDR1 and CDR2: GTSNPN and SVGIG (reference sequence). The CDR3 consists of 13 residues. The V end lost 2 bases, the J end lost 12 bases, and 19 bases lay between the germline ends. The CDR3 here is CAWSRSQGNRHTF. The CDR3 bases are TGTGCCTGGAGTAGGTCCCAGGGGAACAGACACACCTTC.

In nucleotides, the CDR3 is TGCGCCAGCAGCCAAGATGGACGCGATACGCAGTATTTT. Translation: CASSQDGRDTQYF. The chain has TRBV4-1 and TRBJ2-3; no reliable D call. From germline, CDR1 is MGHRA and CDR2 YSYEKL. CDR3 length equals 13 residues. The V end was cut by 0 bases, the J end by 6 bases, with 7 bases between.

The V call is TRBV6-5, the J call TRBJ2-2; D remains unclear. The V gene lost 6 bases and the J gene lost 4 bases, with 12 bases spanning the gap. The CDR3 covers 14 residues. The germline CDR1 and CDR2 sequences are MNHEY and SVGAGI. The CDR3 DNA follows: TGTGCCAGCAGAGGGCATGGCGGCACCGGGGAGCTGTTTTTT. Translated, it gives CASRGHGGTGELFF.

V and J are TRBV7-9 and TRBJ1-5; perhaps TRBD1 as D (5 bases). This CDR3 contains 18 residues. Germline assignment: CDR1 SEHNR and CDR2 FQNEAQ (reference sequence). The V gene lost 5 bases and the J gene lost 0 bases, with 20 bases spanning the gap. The chain's CDR3 is CASSPFRAGSDSNQPQHF. The CDR3 nucleotides are TGTGCCAGCAGCCCCTTCCGGGCAGGGTCGGATAGCAATCAGCCCCAGCATTTT. Variable domain in full (rest from reference TRBV7-9 and TRBJ1-5): DTGVSQNPRHKITKRGQNVTFRCDPISEHNRLYWYRQTLGQGPEFLTYFQNEAQLEKSRLLSDRFSAERPKGSFSTLEIQRTEQGDSAMYLCASSPFRAGSDSNQPQHFGDGTRLSIL.

This chain uses TRBV27 with TRBJ2-7, with D perhaps matching TRBD2 (6 bases). CDR1 MNHEY and CDR2 SMNVEV come from the germline V gene (reference sequence). The length of the CDR3 is 16 residues. The V and J ends lost 5 bases and 0 bases respectively, with 17 bases between them. The CDR3 here is CASSTSGGTPSYEQYF. CDR3 DNA: TGTGCCAGCAGTACAAGCGGAGGGACTCCCTCCTACGAGCAGTACTTC.

This CDR3 reads CASSSHGGQETQYF. The CDR3 DNA reads as TGTGCCAGCAGTAGCCACGGGGGACAAGAGACCCAGTACTTC. The chain uses TRBV6-5 and TRBJ2-5; TRBD2 might be the D (6 bases). This CDR3 has 14 amino acids. The germline V and J ends were trimmed by 5 bases and 2 bases, with 12 bases remaining between them. Germline V gene sequence: CDR1 MNHEY, CDR2 SVGAGI.

The chain joins TRBV19 to TRBJ1-2, with D unclear. The CDR3 covers 14 residues. The ends were cut back, 3 bases at V and 4 bases at J, with 12 bases in the middle. Per the germline V gene, CDR1 is LNHDA and CDR2 is SQIVND (reference sequence). The CDR3 reads CASSMAPGSYGYTF. The CDR3 DNA reads TGTGCCAGTAGTATGGCCCCAGGCTCCTATGGCTACACCTTC.

The chain carries TRBV6-5 and TRBJ1-6; maybe TRBD1 (5 bases). Deletions cut 6 bases from V and 8 bases from J, with 17 bases between. The CDR3 runs to 15 residues. Germline V lookup: CDR1 MNHEY, CDR2 SVGAGI. The CDR3 coding sequence is TGTGCCAGCAGGGGGGATTCAAATAGTTATTCACCCCTCCACTTT. It translates to CASRGDSNSYSPLHF.

The chain uses TRBV7-2 and TRBJ1-5, with unresolved D. V lost 10 bases and J lost 2, with 9 bases in between. The CDR3 has 12 amino acids. Germline V gene lookup returns CDR1 SGHTA and CDR2 FQGNSA. The CDR3 protein is CATTVGNQPQHF. The CDR3 DNA sequence: TGTGCCACCACGGTGGGCAATCAGCCCCAGCATTTT.

This chain joins TRBV5-5 and TRBJ2-7; possibly TRBD2 for D (5 bases). V was cut by 0 bases and J by 2 bases, with 9 bases left in between. Looked up from germline, CDR1 is SGHKS and CDR2 is YYEKEE (reference sequence). This CDR3 comprises 14 residues. CDR3 DNA sequence: TGTGCCAGCAGCTTGGCGGGAAGGCCCTACGAGCAGTACTTC. This gives the protein CASSLAGRPYEQYF.

This sequence joins TRBV18 and TRBJ1-5; 8 bases are shared with TRBD1. This CDR3 is built from 15 residues. Trimming removed 3 bases from V and 5 bases from J; junction bases left unmatched: 6. Germline V gene sequence: CDR1 KGHSH, CDR2 LQKENI. CDR3 DNA sequence: TGTGCCAGCTCACCGACAGGGGTGGCAGATCAGCCCCAGCATTTT. Translating it yields CASSPTGVADQPQHF.

This chain uses TRBV2 with TRBJ2-1; possibly TRBD2 for D (5 bases). The CDR3 extends over 14 amino acids. With 7 bases removed from V and 0 bases from J, the gap between germline ends came to 10 bases. Germline V gene sequence: CDR1 SNHLY, CDR2 FYNNEI. In nucleotides, the CDR3 is TGTGCCAGCACTAACGGGAACTCCTACAATGAGCAGTTCTTC. This sequence encodes CASTNGNSYNEQFF.